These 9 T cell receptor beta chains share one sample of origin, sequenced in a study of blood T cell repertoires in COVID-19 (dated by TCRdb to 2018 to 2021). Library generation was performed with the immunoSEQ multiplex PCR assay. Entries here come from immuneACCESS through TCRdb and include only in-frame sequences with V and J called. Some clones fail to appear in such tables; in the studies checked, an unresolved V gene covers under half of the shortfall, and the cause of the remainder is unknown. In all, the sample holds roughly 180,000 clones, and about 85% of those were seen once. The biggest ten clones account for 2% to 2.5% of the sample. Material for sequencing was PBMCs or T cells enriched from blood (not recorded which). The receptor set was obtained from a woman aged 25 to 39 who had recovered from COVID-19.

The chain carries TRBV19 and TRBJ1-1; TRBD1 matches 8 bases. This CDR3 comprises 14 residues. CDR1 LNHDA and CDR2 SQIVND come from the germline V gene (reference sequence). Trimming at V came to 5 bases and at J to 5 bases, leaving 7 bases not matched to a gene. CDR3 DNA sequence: TGTGCCAGTAGTCCCTGGACAGGGCTAACTGAAGCTTTCTTT. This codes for CASSPWTGLTEAFF.

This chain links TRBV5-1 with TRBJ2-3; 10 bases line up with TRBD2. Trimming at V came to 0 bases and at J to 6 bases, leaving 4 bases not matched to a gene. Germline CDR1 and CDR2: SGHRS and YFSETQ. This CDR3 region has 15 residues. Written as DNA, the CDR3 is TGCGCCAGCAGCTTGGTAACTAGCGGGGAGGATACGCAGTATTTT. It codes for CASSLVTSGEDTQYF.

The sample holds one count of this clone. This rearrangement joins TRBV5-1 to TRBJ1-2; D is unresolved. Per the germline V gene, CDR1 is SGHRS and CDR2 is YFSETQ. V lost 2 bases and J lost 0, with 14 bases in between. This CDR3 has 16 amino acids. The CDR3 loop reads CASSLLSGGANYGYTF. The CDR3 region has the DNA TGCGCCAGCAGCTTACTTTCGGGAGGAGCTAACTATGGCTACACCTTC.

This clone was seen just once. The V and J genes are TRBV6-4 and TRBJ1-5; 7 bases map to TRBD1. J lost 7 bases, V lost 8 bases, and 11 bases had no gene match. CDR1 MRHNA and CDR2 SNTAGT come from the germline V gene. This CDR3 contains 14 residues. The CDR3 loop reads CASSKTGFEQPQHF. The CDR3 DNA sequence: TGTGCCAGCTCCAAGACAGGGTTCGAACAGCCCCAGCATTTT.

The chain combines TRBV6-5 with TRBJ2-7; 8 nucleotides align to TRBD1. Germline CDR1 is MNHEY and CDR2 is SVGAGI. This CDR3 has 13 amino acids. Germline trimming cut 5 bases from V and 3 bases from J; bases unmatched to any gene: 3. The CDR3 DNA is TGTGCCAGCAGTCGGGACAGGAGCTACGAGCAGTACTTC. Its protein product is CASSRDRSYEQYF.

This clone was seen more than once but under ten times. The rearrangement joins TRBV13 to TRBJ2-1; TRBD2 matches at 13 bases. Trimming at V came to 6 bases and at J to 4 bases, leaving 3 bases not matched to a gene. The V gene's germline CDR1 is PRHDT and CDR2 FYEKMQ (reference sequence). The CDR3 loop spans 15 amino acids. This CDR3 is CASRRTSGGYNEQFF. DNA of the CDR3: TGTGCCAGCAGACGGACTAGCGGGGGTTACAATGAGCAGTTCTTC.

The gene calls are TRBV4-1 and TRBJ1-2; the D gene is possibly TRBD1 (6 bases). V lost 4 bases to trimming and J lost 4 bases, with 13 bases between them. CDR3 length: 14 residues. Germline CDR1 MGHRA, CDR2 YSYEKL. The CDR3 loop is CASSRQDRIYGYTF. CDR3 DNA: TGCGCCAGCAGCCGACAGGACAGAATCTATGGCTACACCTTC.

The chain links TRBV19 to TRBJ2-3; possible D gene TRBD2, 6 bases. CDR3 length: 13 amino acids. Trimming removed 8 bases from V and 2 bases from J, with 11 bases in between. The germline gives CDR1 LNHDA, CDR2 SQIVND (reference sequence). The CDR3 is CASRTDYTDTQYF. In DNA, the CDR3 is TGTGCCAGTCGGACGGACTACACAGATACGCAGTATTTT.

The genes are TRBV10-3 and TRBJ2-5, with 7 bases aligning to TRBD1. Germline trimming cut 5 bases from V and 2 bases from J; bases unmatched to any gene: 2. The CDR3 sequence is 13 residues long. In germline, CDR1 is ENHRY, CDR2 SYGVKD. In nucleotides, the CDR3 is TGTGCCATCAGTCGGGGACAGCAAGAGACCCAGTACTTC. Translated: CAISRGQQETQYF.